The sequence of this T cell receptor (beta chain) was determined in a study of blood T cell repertoires in COVID-19. Overall study: Cohort 3 donors were reported recovered after two negative PCRs, clearance, or symptom resolution. From the United States, Italy and Spain came samples of acute and convalescent COVID-19.

Germline V lookup: CDR1 SNHLY, CDR2 FYNNEI. The CDR3 consists of 16 residues. V trimming: 1 base; J trimming: 2 bases; junction bases outside the gene matches: 5. Membership in each cohort depended on participant-reported clinical history. Sequencing used immunoSEQ multiplex PCR; TCRdb keeps in-frame clones, though not all of them. The sample has under 400,000 clones; more than 75% are singletons. The sequence was collected from a man aged 40-55 years in a cohort exposed to, infected with or recovered from COVID-19 (not recorded which). Input material: PBMCs or T cells enriched from blood (not recorded which). J is TRBJ1-2 and V is TRBV2; TRBD1 matches 9 bases. Here the CDR3 DNA reads TGTGCCAGCAGTGAAGGGCCCGGACAGGGGAACTATGGCTACACCTTC. It encodes CASSEGPGQGNYGYTF.